Following are 20 T cell receptor beta chains from one sample sequenced in a study of T-cell reconstitution after alpha-beta-depleted transplantation in children. It was with unique molecular identifiers that the TCRbeta library was prepared. TCRdb ran MiXCR on the PCR reads and lists one entry per CDR3 protein. The table shows approximately 15,000 distinct CDR3 sequences, with about 5% occurring only once. Sequencing was performed on PBMCs, taken before TCRalphabeta/CD19-depleted stem cell transplant. These receptors originate from a boy aged 5-17 years with acute lymphoblastic leukemia, due to receive a stem cell transplant.

In its sample, this clonotype was seen many times. The chain is built from TRBV18 and TRBJ2-7; 9 nucleotides line up with TRBD1. CDR1 and CDR2 from the germline V gene are KGHSH and LQKENI. The CDR3 is 14 residues long. Trimming took 6 bases from V and 4 from J; bases not matched to a gene: 7. CDR3 region: CASSPRTGVYEQYF. CDR3 nucleotide sequence: TGTGCCAGCTCGCCTAGGACAGGGGTTTACGAGCAGTACTTC.

In its sample, this clonotype ranks as medium-sized. The V and J genes are TRBV29-1 and TRBJ2-2, with 7 bases aligning to TRBD1. The V gene's germline CDR1 is SQVTM and CDR2 ANQGSEA. The CDR3 length is 15 residues. Trimming removed 7 bases from V and 4 bases from J; junction bases left unmatched: 12. CDR3 nucleotides: TGCAGCGCCAAACCAGGGGGTCGTTTCACCGGGGAGCTGTTTTTT. Protein product: CSAKPGGRFTGELFF.

Many counts were recorded for this clonotype. The chain recombines TRBV7-9 with TRBJ2-7; TRBD2 might be the D (6 bases). The V gene's germline CDR1 is SEHNR and CDR2 FQNEAQ (reference sequence). This CDR3 contains 16 residues. Trimming left V 0 bases short and J 0 bases short, with 12 bases between. The CDR3 spells CASSLALAGPSYEQYF. As DNA, the CDR3 is TGTGCCAGCAGCTTAGCGCTCGCGGGGCCCTCCTACGAGCAGTACTTC.

At least ten counts were recorded for this clonotype. The gene calls are TRBV11-2 and TRBJ2-6; D is uncertain. The CDR3 loop spans 16 amino acids. The V gene lost 0 bases and the J gene lost 0 bases, with 6 bases spanning the gap. Germline assignment: CDR1 SGHAT and CDR2 FQNNGV. This chain's CDR3 is CASSLDRYSGANVLTF. The DNA for the CDR3 is TGTGCCAGCAGCTTAGATCGGTACTCTGGGGCCAACGTCCTGACTTTC.

This clonotype occurred many times. This chain links TRBV5-1 with TRBJ2-7; TRBD2 is a possible D gene (6 bases). V lost 0 bases and J lost 7, with 17 bases in between. Germline V CDR1 and CDR2: SGHRS, YFSETQ. This CDR3 comprises 15 residues. The CDR3 DNA is TGCGCCAGCAGCTTGGTATCCGGGGGAGTCGAAGAGCAGTACTTC. Protein product: CASSLVSGGVEEQYF. The variable domain in full, completed from reference TRBV5-1 and TRBJ2-7, reads KAGVTQTPRYLIKTRGQQVTLSCSPISGHRSVSWYQQTPGQGLQFLFEYFSETQRNKGNFPGRFSGRQFSNSRSEMNVSTLELGDSALYLCASSLVSGGVEEQYFGPGTRLTVT.

This clonotype appeared many times. This chain joins TRBV24-1 and TRBJ2-3; D is perhaps TRBD2 (5 bases). CDR1 is KGHDR, CDR2 SFDVKD, per germline. V lost 4 bases, J lost 2 bases, and 12 bases lay in between. The length of the CDR3 is 15 residues. The CDR3 region is CATSEKRFFTDTQYF. The CDR3 DNA follows: TGTGCCACCAGTGAGAAGCGGTTTTTCACAGATACGCAGTATTTT.

In this sample, this clonotype turned up many times. The J gene is TRBJ1-1, the V gene TRBV20-1; 10 bases match TRBD1. The CDR3 loop spans 19 amino acids. V was pared by 2 bases and J by 2 bases, with 17 bases of the junction left unmatched. Germline CDR1 and CDR2: DFQATT and SNEGSKA (reference sequence). For the CDR3, the DNA is TGCAGTGCTAGAAAATCCGGGACAGGGGCCGGGGTTCGTAACACTGAAGCTTTCTTT. Amino acid sequence: CSARKSGTGAGVRNTEAFF.

The genes are TRBV5-5 and TRBJ1-1; maybe TRBD1 (6 bases). Trimming removed 4 bases from V and 8 bases from J, with 15 bases in between. The germline CDR1 and CDR2 sequences are SGHKS and YYEKEE (reference sequence). The CDR3 runs 13 residues. CDR3 sequence reads: CASSPRDNLEAFF. CDR3 coding DNA: TGTGCCAGCAGCCCCAGGGACAATTTAGAAGCTTTCTTT.

This clonotype came up many times. V usage is TRBV29-1 and J usage is TRBJ1-2; maybe TRBD1 (5 bases). V was cut by 4 bases and J by 1 base, with 13 bases left in between. Germline assignment: CDR1 SQVTM and CDR2 ANQGSEA. The CDR3 is 14 amino acids. DNA of the CDR3: TGCAGCGTTGGCGGCAGGGAATATAACTATGGCTACACCTTC. Its protein is CSVGGREYNYGYTF.

This chain uses TRBV6-5 with TRBJ2-7; 9 bases map to TRBD1. CDR3 length equals 15 residues. Per germline, CDR1 MNHEY and CDR2 SVGAGI. Unmatched junction bases numbered 6, after V lost 2 bases and J lost 4 bases. The CDR3 here is CASSYQTGGEYEQYF. The CDR3 DNA reads as TGTGCCAGCAGTTACCAAACAGGGGGCGAATACGAGCAGTACTTC.

This clonotype was seen many times. The chain links TRBV5-4 to TRBJ2-1, with TRBD1 matching 7 bases. Per germline, CDR1 SGHNT and CDR2 YYREEE (reference sequence). V dropped 3 bases and J dropped 15; count of bases not matched to a gene: 6. CDR3 size: 11 residues. The CDR3 bases are TGTGCCAGCAGCTCCGGGACAGTATTGTTCTTC. Protein product: CASSSGTVLFF.

This clonotype has a count of ten or more. The chain has TRBV28 and TRBJ2-7; D call uncertain. V lost 2 bases and J lost 0, with 14 bases in between. CDR1 is MDHEN and CDR2 is SYDVKM in the germline V gene. The length of the CDR3 is 16 residues. CDR3 bases: TGTGCCAGCAGTTTAACCGGGCAGCTAGACTCCTACGAGCAGTACTTC. Its protein is CASSLTGQLDSYEQYF.

This clonotype appeared a few times. The V call is TRBV2, the J call TRBJ2-6, with a weak D call TRBD1 (6 bases). Looked up from germline, CDR1 is SNHLY and CDR2 is FYNNEI. This CDR3 spans 18 amino acids. CDR3 amino acids: CTRSLGPGDPSGANVLTF. In DNA, the CDR3 is TGTACCCGCAGTTTAGGACCAGGGGACCCCTCTGGGGCCAACGTCCTGACTTTC.

The sample holds many counts of this clonotype. The chain employs TRBV28 and TRBJ2-3; 10 bases are a match to TRBD2. The junction had 11 bases not matched to a gene; V was cut back by 6 bases and J by 2 bases. Germline V gives CDR1 MDHEN, CDR2 SYDVKM. This CDR3 has 17 amino acids. As DNA, the CDR3 is TGTGCCAGCAGCCCTCCTAGCGGGGGTAGAGCCACAGATACGCAGTATTTT. It yields the protein CASSPPSGGRATDTQYF.

This clonotype was seen at least ten times. The chain employs TRBV28 and TRBJ2-7; 10 nucleotides match TRBD1. The CDR3 runs 16 residues. Germline trimming cut 3 bases from V and 3 bases from J; bases unmatched to any gene: 8. CDR1 and CDR2 (germline): MDHEN, SYDVKM. In nucleotides, the CDR3 is TGTGCCAGCAGTTTGGGCCTGGGGGACAGGGGCTACGAGCAGTACTTC. Protein sequence: CASSLGLGDRGYEQYF.

Many counts were recorded for this clonotype. The CDR3 DNA sequence: TGTGCCAGCAGCCTGGGCCTAGCGGCAAAACCCTACGAGCAGTACTTC. Protein product: CASSLGLAAKPYEQYF. The rearrangement uses TRBV28 and TRBJ2-7, with TRBD2 identical over 7 bases. The CDR3 sequence is 16 residues long. CDR1 is MDHEN and CDR2 is SYDVKM in the germline V gene. The J segment lost 2 bases and the V segment lost 6 bases, leaving 13 bases of the junction unmatched.

This clonotype occurred many times. The V and J genes are TRBV9 and TRBJ1-1; 11 nucleotides match TRBD1. CDR1 and CDR2 (germline): SGDLS, YYNGEE. The CDR3 sequence is 15 residues long. V lost 2 bases, J lost 5 bases, and 5 bases stayed unmatched. The CDR3 DNA sequence: TGTGCCAGCAGCGTGGACAGGGGGCTCGGGACTGAAGCTTTCTTT. Translated, it gives CASSVDRGLGTEAFF. Together with reference TRBV9 and TRBJ1-1, the CDR3 gives the full variable domain: DSGVTQTPKHLITATGQRVTLRCSPRSGDLSVYWYQQSLDQGLQFLIQYYNGEERAKGNILERFSAQQFPDLHSELNLSSLELGDSALYFCASSVDRGLGTEAFFGQGTRLTVV.

This clonotype showed up many times. The chain recombines TRBV4-1 with TRBJ1-6; weak D call: TRBD1 (6 bases). Germline lookup yields CDR1 MGHRA and CDR2 YSYEKL. There are 18 residues in the CDR3. The germline V and J ends were trimmed by 0 bases and 8 bases, with 20 bases remaining between them. The CDR3 DNA reads TGCGCCAGCAGCCAAGATCCGAGAGGGTGGCAGGGGTATTCACCCCTCCACTTT. It encodes CASSQDPRGWQGYSPLHF.

At least ten counts were recorded for this clonotype. This chain links TRBV27 with TRBJ2-2; tentative D call: TRBD2 (5 bases). This CDR3 has 15 residues. The germline gives CDR1 MNHEY, CDR2 SMNVEV (reference sequence). Trimming cost V 4 bases and J 6 bases, with 15 bases left between them. CDR3 sequence reads: CASSYRVDGAGELFF. The CDR3 nucleotides read TGTGCCAGCAGTTACCGGGTCGACGGGGCCGGGGAGCTGTTTTTT.

This clonotype has at least ten counts. The V gene is TRBV18, the J gene TRBJ2-7, with D perhaps matching TRBD2 (5 bases). V dropped 6 bases and J dropped 0 bases, with 9 bases sitting between them. Germline loops: CDR1 KGHSH, CDR2 LQKENI. This CDR3 contains 13 residues. The DNA for the CDR3 is TGTGCCAGCTCTCTGACTACCTCCTACGAGCAGTACTTC. It is translated as CASSLTTSYEQYF. Drawing the rest from reference TRBV18 and TRBJ2-7, the complete variable domain is NAGVMQNPRHLVRRRGQEARLRCSPMKGHSHVYWYRQLPEEGLKFMVYLQKENIIDESGMPKERFSAEFPKEGPSILRIQQVVRGDSAAYFCASSLTTSYEQYFGPGTRLTVT.